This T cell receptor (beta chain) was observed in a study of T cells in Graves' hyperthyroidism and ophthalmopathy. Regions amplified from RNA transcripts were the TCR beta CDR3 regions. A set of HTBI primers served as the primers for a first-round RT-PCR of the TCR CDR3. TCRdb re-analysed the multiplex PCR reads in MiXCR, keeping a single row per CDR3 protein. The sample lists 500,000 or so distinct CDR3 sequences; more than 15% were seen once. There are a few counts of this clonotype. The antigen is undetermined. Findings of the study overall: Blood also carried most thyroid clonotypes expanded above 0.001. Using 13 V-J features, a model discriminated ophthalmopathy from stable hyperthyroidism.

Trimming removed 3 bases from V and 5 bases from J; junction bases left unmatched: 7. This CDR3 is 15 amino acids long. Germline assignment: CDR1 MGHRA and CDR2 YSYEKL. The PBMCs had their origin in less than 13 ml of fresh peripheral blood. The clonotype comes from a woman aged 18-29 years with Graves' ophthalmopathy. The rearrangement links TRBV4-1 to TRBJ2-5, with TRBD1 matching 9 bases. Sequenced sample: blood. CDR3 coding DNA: TGCGCCAGCAGCCACCAAGAGGACAGGGGCGAGACCCAGTACTTC. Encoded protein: CASSHQEDRGETQYF.